These 16 T cell receptor beta chains originate from one sample sequenced in a study of neoadjuvant anti-PD-1 for oral cavity cancer. Documented time point: after neoadjuvant nivolumab, at surgical resection. Clones were read by immunoSEQ multiplex PCR, and TCRdb kept only the in-frame ones, dropping some. Seen here are roughly 68,000 clones, about 86% observed once, and the top ten hold around 2.8%. Sequenced material: PBMCs, taken after nivolumab (anti-PD-1) treatment. The receptor set was obtained from a person aged 40 to 85 with oral cavity squamous cell carcinoma.

For this clone: The junction departs from the called germline gene at one end, perhaps through a read error. This chain links TRBV28 with TRBJ1-2; D perhaps matches TRBD1 (5 bases). Germline assignment: CDR1 MDHEN and CDR2 SYDVKM. The CDR3 totals 12 residues. CDR3 residues: CASSSSGHGLSF. CDR3 coding DNA: TGTGCCAGCAGTTCGTCCGGACACGGTTTGTCCTTC.

CDR3 protein: CASSEGTGTFYGYTF. Here the CDR3 DNA reads TGTGCCAGCAGTGAAGGGACAGGGACTTTCTATGGCTACACCTTC. The chain recombines TRBV6-1 with TRBJ1-2; 8 bases agree with TRBD1. Trimming removed 1 base from V and 4 bases from J; junction bases left unmatched: 5. Germline values: CDR1 MNHNS, CDR2 SASEGT. The CDR3 is made up of 15 amino acids.

The genes are TRBV4-1 and TRBJ2-3; 8 bases agree with TRBD2. The germline CDR1 and CDR2 sequences are MGHRA and YSYEKL. The CDR3 spans 14 residues. Trimming cost V 3 bases and J 9 bases; bases outside gene matches: 8. The CDR3 DNA is TGCGCCAGCAGCCAGAGGAATTCGGGGGGGACGCAGTATTTT. Translating gives CASSQRNSGGTQYF.

This clone was seen more than once but under ten times. The chain recombines TRBV10-3 with TRBJ1-3, with D perhaps matching TRBD1 (6 bases). The V gene lost 6 bases and the J gene lost 0 bases, with 15 bases spanning the gap. The CDR3 totals 16 residues. Germline V CDR1 and CDR2: ENHRY, SYGVKD. CDR3 in amino acids: CAIRARGPLSGNTIYF. Here the CDR3 DNA reads TGTGCCATCAGGGCCAGGGGTCCCCTCTCTGGAAACACCATATATTTT.

The chain is built from TRBV10-3 and TRBJ2-1, with a tentative D call TRBD2 (6 bases). V shed 3 bases and J shed 8 bases, with 11 bases lying between them. In germline, CDR1 is ENHRY, CDR2 SYGVKD. The CDR3 totals 13 residues. CDR3 nucleotides: TGTGCCATCAGTGAATTGAGACTAGATGAGCAGTTCTTC. It yields the protein CAISELRLDEQFF.

The chain is built from TRBV15 and TRBJ2-7; 10 bases agree with TRBD2. Germline trimming cut 5 bases from V and 0 bases from J; bases unmatched to any gene: 4. The CDR3 has 15 residues. The germline V gene encodes CDR1 LNHNV and CDR2 YYDKDF (reference sequence). The DNA for the CDR3 is TGTGCCACCAGCCCATCTAGCGGGAGCTCCTACGAGCAGTACTTC. Its protein is CATSPSSGSSYEQYF.

The chain uses TRBV21-1 and TRBJ2-7; the table's D call of TRBD1 was not tested on the DNA. TRBV21-1 is designated a pseudogene. The CDR3 spans 14 residues. The CDR3 reads CASTFGDSSYEQYF. The CDR3 DNA reads TGTGCCAGCACCTTTGGGGACAGTTCCTACGAGCAGTACTTC.

The chain has TRBV29-1 and TRBJ1-1; the match to TRBD1 covers 10 bases. The J segment lost 4 bases and the V segment lost 6 bases, leaving 8 bases of the junction unmatched. The CDR3 sequence is 14 residues long. Germline-derived CDR1 and CDR2 are SQVTM and ANQGSEA. CDR3: CSVPWGQGFTEAFF. The DNA of the CDR3 is TGCAGCGTGCCCTGGGGACAGGGGTTCACTGAAGCTTTCTTT.

This chain uses TRBV2 with TRBJ1-4; a possible D gene is TRBD1 (5 bases). The CDR3 has 14 amino acids. Germline loops: CDR1 SNHLY, CDR2 FYNNEI. Trimming stripped 6 bases from V and 2 bases from J, with 10 bases between. CDR3 protein: CASRRGGTNEKLFF. Written as DNA, the CDR3 is TGTGCCAGCAGACGTGGGGGTACTAATGAAAAACTGTTTTTT.

The chain joins TRBV10-3 to TRBJ1-2; the match to TRBD1 covers 9 bases. Unmatched junction bases numbered 5, after V lost 6 bases and J lost 3 bases. Germline V gene lookup returns CDR1 ENHRY and CDR2 SYGVKD. The CDR3 is 14 residues long. This chain's CDR3 is CAIRGTGRHYGYTF. Here the CDR3 DNA reads TGTGCCATCAGGGGGACAGGGAGACACTATGGCTACACCTTC.

The chain recombines TRBV2 with TRBJ2-1, with 9 bases lining up with TRBD2. CDR1 and CDR2 (germline): SNHLY, FYNNEI. V was clipped by 5 bases and J by 9 bases; unmatched bases: 11. The CDR3 loop spans 15 amino acids. For the CDR3, the DNA is TGTGCCAGCAGTCCTCTTGGGAGCGGGGGGCGTGAGCAGTTCTTC. Amino acids: CASSPLGSGGREQFF.

This chain joins TRBV9 and TRBJ2-3; 7 positions agree with TRBD1. Looked up from germline, CDR1 is SGDLS and CDR2 is YYNGEE. The CDR3 has 13 residues. V was pared by 2 bases and J by 3 bases, with 0 bases of the junction left unmatched. The CDR3 nucleotides are TGTGCCAGCAGCGTGGGACAGACAGATACGCAGTATTTT. Translating gives CASSVGQTDTQYF.

This sequence joins TRBV2 and TRBJ1-1; D remains ambiguous. CDR3 length: 15 residues. The germline CDR1 and CDR2 sequences are SNHLY and FYNNEI. V shed 3 bases and J shed 3 bases, with 14 bases lying between them. This CDR3 reads CASSESNPEYTEAFF. Written as DNA, the CDR3 is TGTGCCAGCAGTGAGAGCAACCCGGAGTACACTGAAGCTTTCTTT. Based on the CDR3 plus reference TRBV2 and TRBJ1-1, the full variable domain is EPEVTQTPSHQVTQMGQEVILRCVPISNHLYFYWYRQILGQKVEFLVSFYNNEISEKSEIFDDQFSVERPDGSNFTLKIRSTKLEDSAMYFCASSESNPEYTEAFFGQGTRLTVV.

The V and J genes are TRBV5-4 and TRBJ2-2; D gene unclear. Germline V CDR1 and CDR2: SGHNT, YYREEE (reference sequence). The CDR3 totals 12 residues. The V gene lost 4 bases and the J gene lost 10 bases, with 11 bases spanning the gap. The chain's CDR3 is CASSEDPQELFF. In DNA, the CDR3 is TGTGCCAGCAGCGAAGACCCGCAGGAGCTGTTTTTT.

The chain employs TRBV7-9 and TRBJ2-3; D remains ambiguous. Germline loops: CDR1 SEHNR, CDR2 FQNEAQ (reference sequence). There are 13 residues in the CDR3. V was shortened by 1 base and J by 4 bases, with 6 bases between the two germline ends. CDR3 DNA sequence: TGTGCCAGCAGCTTAGACTCGCCAGATACGCAGTATTTT. It specifies CASSLDSPDTQYF.

V gene TRBV4-1 combines with J gene TRBJ1-2; no firm D call. V was cut by 0 bases and J by 4 bases, with 6 bases left in between. The CDR3 sequence is 13 residues long. Germline values: CDR1 MGHRA, CDR2 YSYEKL. CDR3 loop: CASSQEGVYGYTF. Here the CDR3 DNA reads TGCGCCAGCAGCCAAGAGGGAGTCTATGGCTACACCTTC.